The rows below give T cell receptor beta chains drawn from one sample of a study of radiotherapy plus CTLA-4 blockade in lung cancer. Data came from immunoSEQ multiplex PCR; TCRdb stores just in-frame clones and leaves some out. Among about 110,000 clones listed, more than 75% were seen once. The starting material was peripheral blood, obtained from a patient treated with radiotherapy plus ipilimumab. These receptor sequences come from a human donor with non-small cell lung cancer that progressed on radiotherapy plus ipilimumab. Some clones in this sample may be carry-over from other donors' samples. Both conserved end residues are trimmed from each CDR3.

J,V,CDR3
TRBJ1-5,TRBV6-6,ASSPQGAYQPQH
TRBJ1-2,TRBV19,ASLPRDRDTYGYT
TRBJ2-7,TRBV5-1,ASSPGVGASYEQY
TRBJ2-3,TRBV5-3,ARSYPTSGGARAADTQY
TRBJ2-1,TRBV4-3,ASSQVMGGAYNEQF
TRBJ2-3,TRBV25-1,ASSLDSLRTDTQY
TRBJ1-5,TRBV7-8,ASSPPGGGNQPQH
TRBJ1-1,TRBV6-6,ASSYTGTANTEAF
TRBJ1-1,TRBV30,AWTIGAGSSAEAF
TRBJ2-3,TRBV30,AWTRGGGTDTQY
TRBJ1-2,TRBV5-6,ASSLRAYGYT
TRBJ1-1,TRBV19,ASSQTGGTEAF
TRBJ1-2,TRBV4-3,ASSQGPREAGYT
TRBJ2-7,TRBV9,ASSVDPHLRPTGGEYEQY
TRBJ2-5,TRBV5-1,ASADLRGGRETQY
TRBJ2-5,TRBV5-1,ASSLLSLQETQY
TRBJ1-2,TRBV7-2,ASRLGEHGYT
TRBJ2-7,TRBV7-2,ASGLNSPYEQY
TRBJ2-1,TRBV2,ASSFRDNEQF
TRBJ1-4,TRBV7-9,ASSPVMGRDEKLF
TRBJ1-2,TRBV4-1,ASSRGTGGRNYGYT
TRBJ2-7,TRBV6-5,ASSYDYGGSYEQY
TRBJ2-6,TRBV12-5,ASGLNPRGGINSGANVLT
TRBJ2-7,TRBV11-3,ASSSSGSGETYEQY
TRBJ2-5,TRBV2,ASSDNRVATQY
TRBJ1-4,TRBV19,ASSRAAGQGLTNEKLF
TRBJ1-2,TRBV7-6,ASSLETGVRNGYT
TRBJ1-2,TRBV6-5,ASSYSLTGYYGYT
TRBJ2-7,TRBV5-4,ASSWGQGASKYEQY
TRBJ2-1,TRBV18,ASSPPSGGANEQF